These 16 T cell receptor delta chains share one sample of origin, sequenced in a study of γδ T cells in repeated Plasmodium falciparum infection. Vgamma9/Vdelta2+ and Vdelta2-negative gammadelta T cells were flow-sorted from PBMC for bulk sequencing. TCRdb reprocessed the multiplex PCR reads through CATT. The sample records roughly 90,000 delta-chain clones, around 1.4% being singletons. Sample: gamma-delta T cells from blood. These receptors were obtained from a pool of human donors (malaria-infected and uninfected, not separated).

A remark on this clone: TCRdb lists the protein of a much larger clone for this DNA, which differs at residue 3, so this is likely a read error; the protein given here is translated from the DNA itself. V gene TRDV2 combines with J gene TRDJ1; TRDD3 agrees at 13 bases. Germline matching of the DNA provided the J gene here, since TCRdb leaves it blank. CDR1 GEAIGNYY and CDR2 EKD come from the germline V gene. The CDR3 sequence is 19 residues long. As DNA, the CDR3 is TGTGCCCGTGACACCAAACTGGGGGATACGCCCCCTTACACCGATAAACTCATCTTT. It specifies CARDTKLGDTPPYTDKLIF.

This clone has a count of ten or more. A far larger clone is off by one base, so a read error is likely. Other nucleotide sequences in the sample specify the same CDR3. This sequence joins TRDV2 and TRDJ1, with TRDD3 matching 7 bases. Losses at the gene ends were 1 base for V and 5 bases for J; bases not matched to a gene: 21. This CDR3 has 19 amino acids. Per germline, CDR1 GEAIGNYY and CDR2 EKD. CDR3 in DNA: TGTGCCTGTGACACATTGCGTGGGGGACACCCTTTCGAGCCTGATAAACTCATCTTT. Residues: CACDTLRGGHPFEPDKLIF.

This clone turned up a few times. The amino acid sequence in TCRdb belongs to a much larger clone and departs from this DNA's translation at residue 12, likely a sequencing read error; the sequence shown is translated from the DNA. V and J are TRDV1 and TRDJ2; D is possibly TRDD3 (6 bases). The CDR3 sequence is 21 residues long. Trimming left V 6 bases short and J 0 bases short, with 29 bases between. Germline V gene sequence: CDR1 TSWWSYY, CDR2 QGS. The CDR3 DNA sequence: TGTGCTCTTGGCTACCGATTCCTCTATACTGGGAGTCCTGCTTTGACAGCACAACTCTTCTTT. Protein product: CALGYRFLYTGSPALTAQLFF.

This clone was detected only a few times. The protein given by TCRdb reflects a much larger clone and differs at residue 2 from this DNA's translation, likely from a read error; the protein shown is the DNA's translation. The V and J genes are TRDV1 and TRDJ1; 7 bases map to TRDD3. The germline V gene encodes CDR1 TSWWSYY and CDR2 QGS. The CDR3 runs 20 residues. The CDR3 region is CSLGELEPWGTTPYTDKLIF. For the CDR3, the DNA is TGTTCTCTTGGGGAACTAGAGCCTTGGGGGACTACTCCGTACACCGATAAACTCATCTTT.

Worth noting for this clone: This DNA's translation differs at residue 8 from TCRdb's protein, which comes from a much larger clone; a read error is likely, and the protein shown is translated from the DNA. The chain combines TRDV2 with TRDJ1; D unclear. The CDR3 covers 11 residues. Germline V CDR1 and CDR2: GEAIGNYY, EKD. In nucleotides, the CDR3 is TGTGCCTACTCCCTCACCGATAGACTCATCTTT. Translation: CAYSLTDRLIF.

Details on this clone: The TCRdb protein, from a much larger clone, departs from this DNA's translation at residue 5, likely by read error; the protein shown derives from the DNA. The rearrangement joins TRDV3 to TRDJ1, with D perhaps TRDD3 (5 bases). The CDR3 runs to 13 residues. Per germline, CDR1 TVYSNPD and CDR2 GDNSRS (reference sequence). Deletions cut 3 bases from V and 2 bases from J, with 13 bases between. Written as DNA, the CDR3 is TGTGCCTTCCTAGACCCTGGGACCGATAAACTCATCTTT. Protein: CAFLDPGTDKLIF.

This clone was picked up a small number of times. The protein held in TCRdb is that of a much larger clone and does not match this DNA's translation at residue 15, likely because of a read error; the protein shown is translated from the DNA. The gene calls are TRDV1 and TRDJ2, with 8 bases lining up with TRDD3. The J gene is absent in TCRdb and was assigned here via DNA matching to germline. The germline V gene encodes CDR1 TSWWSYY and CDR2 QGS. Trimming cost V 0 bases and J 0 bases; bases outside gene matches: 21. There are 23 residues in the CDR3. The CDR3 sequence: CALGELILVSCRDTRALTAQLFF. The CDR3 DNA sequence: TGTGCTCTTGGGGAACTAATCCTTGTCTCTTGTAGGGATACGAGAGCTTTGACAGCACAACTCTTCTTT.

Comments on this clone: The translation of this DNA and the TCRdb protein of a much larger clone differ at residue 14, probably owing to a read error; the protein shown here is translated from the DNA. This chain joins TRDV2 and TRDJ3; 12 nucleotides align to TRDD3. TCRdb leaves out the J gene; it was filled in here by matching the DNA to germline. The CDR3 loop spans 19 amino acids. Germline lookup yields CDR1 GEAIGNYY and CDR2 EKD. CDR3 nucleotides: TGTGCCTGTGACACCGTGGGAACTGGGGGATACTGGGACGCCCGACAGATGTTTTTC. Amino acid sequence: CACDTVGTGGYWDARQMFF.

This clone was seen a few times. This probably arose from a read error, given a far larger clone one base away. Different DNA sequences within this sample yield the same CDR3. V is TRDV1 and J is TRDJ1; 13 nucleotides match TRDD3. No J gene is reported in TCRdb; it was inferred here by comparing the DNA with germline. Per germline, CDR1 TSWWSYY and CDR2 QGS. The CDR3 length is 25 residues. The CDR3: CALGELQSSYTKTGGYASSPDKLIF. For the CDR3, the DNA is TGTGCCCTTGGGGAACTACAGTCTTCCTACACGAAAACTGGGGGATACGCGTCCTCCCCCGATAAACTCATCTTT.

This clone showed up just a few times. The amino acid sequence in TCRdb belongs to a much larger clone and departs from this DNA's translation at residue 3, likely a sequencing read error; the sequence shown is translated from the DNA. J is TRDJ1 and V is TRDV2; D possibly corresponds to TRDD3 (6 bases). TCRdb leaves out the J gene; it was filled in here by matching the DNA to germline. CDR1 is GEAIGNYY, CDR2 EKD, per germline. The CDR3 spans 19 residues. The CDR3 here is CAGDTVGLEGGIRADKLIF. The CDR3 DNA is TGTGCCGGTGACACCGTCGGCCTCGAGGGTGGGATAAGGGCCGATAAACTCATCTTT.

Regarding this clone: TCRdb has a much larger clone's protein, which differs at residue 18 from the translation of this DNA, likely because of a read error; what is shown is the protein translated from the DNA. The V and J genes are TRDV2 and TRDJ3; 8 bases are a match to TRDD3. Germline CDR1 GEAIGNYY, CDR2 EKD. The CDR3 has 20 amino acids. The CDR3 region has the DNA TGTGCCTGTGACACATTGGTGGGGGATTCCCGCTCCTGGGACACCCGACAGACGTTTTTC. This codes for CACDTLVGDSRSWDTRQTFF.

As concerns this clone: The likely explanation is a read error, given a far larger clone one base away. Other DNA variants within this sample encode the same CDR3. The CDR3 DNA is TGTGCCTGTGACACCGTCGGGTATGGTGGGGGAACGCCCCTCACTGATAAACTCATCTTT. It specifies CACDTVGYGGGTPLTDKLIF. The rearrangement uses TRDV2 and TRDJ1; 7 bases fit TRDD3. The J gene was missing in TCRdb and was found by matching the end of the DNA to germline. Trimming removed 0 bases from V and 5 bases from J; junction bases left unmatched: 23. CDR3 size: 20 residues. Germline V CDR1 and CDR2: GEAIGNYY, EKD.

On this clone: One base separates it from a far larger clone, so it is likely a read error. Other nucleotide sequences in the sample specify the same CDR3. V gene assignment gives TRDV2, but the J gene was left uncalled; the table assigns TRDD3, which was not confirmed against the DNA. The CDR3 covers 16 residues. Per the germline V gene, CDR1 is GEAIGNYY and CDR2 is EKD. CDR3 sequence reads: CACDTAGGSYTDKLIF. The CDR3 DNA reads as TGTGCCTGTGACACCGCAGGGGGATCGTACACCGATAAACTCATCTTC.

This clone is labeled as medium-sized. The chain employs TRDV2 and TRDJ3; D ambiguous. Germline values: CDR1 GEAIGNYY, CDR2 EKD. V dropped 1 base and J dropped 0 bases, with 12 bases sitting between them. The CDR3 length is 18 residues. CDR3 DNA sequence: TGTGCCTGTGACACTCGTACCCTTTACTCCTGGGACACCCGACAGATGTTTTTC. It encodes CACDTRTLYSWDTRQMFF.

This clone occurred a few times. This DNA's translation differs at residues 5 and 7 from TCRdb's protein, which comes from a much larger clone; a read error is likely, and the protein shown is translated from the DNA. The chain recombines TRDV2 with TRDJ2; weak D call: TRDD3 (5 bases). Trimming took 3 bases from V and 3 from J, leaving 10 bases between them. Germline lookup yields CDR1 GEAIGNYY and CDR2 EKD. There are 14 residues in the CDR3. CDR3 protein: CACDSWAMTAQLFF. CDR3 DNA: TGTGCCTGTGACTCCTGGGCGATGACAGCACAACTCTTCTTT.

V gene TRDV2 combines with J gene TRDJ1; 10 nucleotides agree with TRDD3. TCRdb leaves out the J gene; it was filled in here by matching the DNA to germline. V lost 3 bases and J lost 1; bases outside the gene matches: 31. This CDR3 spans 24 amino acids. From germline, CDR1 is GEAIGNYY and CDR2 EKD. DNA of the CDR3: TGTGCCTGTGACCCCGCATGGGCTCCTACAAGTCGGCAGCTGGGGGATAAGACCACCGATAAACTCATCTTT. This translates into CACDPAWAPTSRQLGDKTTDKLIF.